The 23 T cell receptor beta chains below were found in one sample sequenced in a study of identical twins. MiXCR was run by TCRdb on the 5' RACE reads, yielding one entry per CDR3 protein. The sample includes 400,000 to 500,000 distinct CDR3 sequences, about 18% of them seen just once. Sequencing input: naive T cells sorted from blood. The receptors shown here come from a man aged 50 to 59 in good health.

This clonotype was detected a few times. This chain links TRBV4-3 with TRBJ2-7; no definite D call. Trimming removed 0 bases from V and 0 bases from J, with 12 bases in between. The CDR3 sequence is 16 residues long. Per germline, CDR1 LGHNA and CDR2 YSLEER. The CDR3, as DNA: TGCGCCAGCAGCCAAGAATATCACCCGAGCTCCTACGAGCAGTACTTC. Translated: CASSQEYHPSSYEQYF.

This chain connects TRBV5-1 to TRBJ2-5, with 9 bases lining up with TRBD1. The CDR3 has 14 residues. Germline CDR1 SGHRS, CDR2 YFSETQ. Trimming at V came to 2 bases and at J to 3 bases, leaving 2 bases not matched to a gene. CDR3 bases: TGCGCCAGCAGCTTAGGACAGGGGAAAGAGACCCAGTACTTC. It specifies CASSLGQGKETQYF. The whole variable domain, filled in from reference TRBV5-1 and TRBJ2-5, reads KAGVTQTPRYLIKTRGQQVTLSCSPISGHRSVSWYQQTPGQGLQFLFEYFSETQRNKGNFPGRFSGRQFSNSRSEMNVSTLELGDSALYLCASSLGQGKETQYFGPGTRLLVL.

The chain joins TRBV12-3 or TRBV12-4 to TRBJ1-2; weak D call: TRBD1 (6 bases). Trimming cost V 7 bases and J 8 bases, with 17 bases left between them. The CDR3 has 13 amino acids. The DNA for the CDR3 is TGTGCCAGCAACCCCGGGCAGGGGAAGGGCTACACCTTC. Amino acids: CASNPGQGKGYTF.

The J gene is TRBJ2-3, the V gene TRBV12-3 or TRBV12-4, with a tentative D call TRBD2 (6 bases). The V gene lost 5 bases and the J gene lost 4 bases, with 16 bases spanning the gap. The CDR3 spans 15 residues. The CDR3 bases are TGTGCCAGCAGTGACTTTCGGCGGGACGCAGATACGCAGTATTTT. It specifies CASSDFRRDADTQYF.

This clonotype showed up just once. The gene calls are TRBV30 and TRBJ2-3; D is ambiguous. Trimming pared 0 bases from V and 2 bases from J, leaving 9 bases between. This CDR3 region has 14 residues. Germline-derived CDR1 and CDR2 are GTSNPN and SVGIG (reference sequence). CDR3 sequence reads: CAWSVRTATDTQYF. The DNA of the CDR3 is TGTGCCTGGAGTGTACGAACAGCCACAGATACGCAGTATTTT.

The CDR3 sequence is CASSPHGQGPSGDGYTF. In nucleotides, the CDR3 is TGTGCCAGCAGCCCACATGGACAGGGCCCCTCGGGTGATGGCTACACCTTC. The V gene is TRBV5-5, the J gene TRBJ1-2; 8 bases fit TRBD1. CDR1 is SGHKS, CDR2 YYEKEE, per germline (reference sequence). CDR3 length: 17 residues. The trim removed 4 bases at V and 6 bases at J, leaving 17 bases unmatched. Drawing the rest from reference TRBV5-5 and TRBJ1-2, the complete variable domain is DAGVTQSPTHLIKTRGQQVTLRCSPISGHKSVSWYQQVLGQGPQFIFQYYEKEERGRGNFPDRFSARQFPNYSSELNVNALLLGDSALYLCASSPHGQGPSGDGYTFGSGTRLTVV.

This chain connects TRBV20-1 to TRBJ2-3; D perhaps matches TRBD2 (5 bases). V gave up 1 base and J gave up 12 bases, with 26 bases separating them. Looked up from germline, CDR1 is DFQATT and CDR2 is SNEGSKA (reference sequence). The CDR3 consists of 16 residues. Here the CDR3 reads CSARVLSASLDLRQYF. CDR3 bases: TGCAGTGCTAGAGTTTTGAGTGCTAGCCTGGATCTCCGTCAGTATTTT.

In regard to this clonotype: At one end the junction does not follow the germline gene, possibly because of a read error. This chain links TRBV7-8 with TRBJ2-1; TRBD2 matches at 7 bases. In germline, CDR1 is SGHVS, CDR2 FQNEAQ. The CDR3 spans 18 residues. CDR3 coding DNA: TGTGCCAGCAGCTTAGTTCTAGGGCGGGGGAGCTCCTACAATGAGCGGTTCTTC. Translated, it gives CASSLVLGRGSSYNERFF.

This clonotype was counted once. The rearrangement uses TRBV5-6 and TRBJ2-1; possible D gene TRBD2, 6 bases. V was clipped by 4 bases and J by 2 bases, with 13 bases between them. Germline V gives CDR1 SGHDT, CDR2 YYEEEE. This CDR3 spans 15 amino acids. The CDR3 DNA follows: TGTGCCAGCAGCAACTTCGGGGGAGCCTACAATGAGCAGTTCTTC. Translated, it gives CASSNFGGAYNEQFF.

The chain couples TRBV11-2 to TRBJ1-1, with unresolved D. V was trimmed by 3 bases and J by 8 bases, leaving 13 bases between them. CDR1 and CDR2 from the germline V gene are SGHAT and FQNNGV. This CDR3 has 13 residues. CDR3 amino acids: CASSFSLEREAFF. The CDR3 DNA reads TGTGCCAGCAGCTTTTCTCTGGAACGAGAAGCTTTCTTT.

This clonotype was seen ten or more times. The rearrangement links TRBV15 to TRBJ1-1; perhaps TRBD1 as D (5 bases). CDR1 LNHNV and CDR2 YYDKDF come from the germline V gene (reference sequence). The V end was cut by 5 bases, the J end by 8 bases, with 15 bases between. The CDR3 has 13 residues. This CDR3 reads CATSQDSGLEAFF. In DNA, the CDR3 is TGTGCCACCAGCCAAGACAGTGGCTTAGAAGCTTTCTTT.

This clonotype was picked up many times. The chain joins TRBV28 to TRBJ2-1, with D possibly matching TRBD1 (6 bases). The CDR3 consists of 13 residues. Germline V lookup: CDR1 MDHEN, CDR2 SYDVKM. V dropped 6 bases and J dropped 3 bases, with 9 bases sitting between them. The CDR3 reads CASRDRNYNEQFF. CDR3 DNA: TGTGCCAGCAGGGACAGAAACTACAATGAGCAGTTCTTC.

The chain links TRBV28 to TRBJ1-1, with a tentative D call TRBD1 (5 bases). V dropped 4 bases and J dropped 4 bases, with 13 bases sitting between them. The CDR3 covers 14 residues. Germline V gene data show CDR1 as MDHEN and CDR2 as SYDVKM. CDR3 protein: CASSSGSGVTEAFF. The CDR3 DNA reads as TGTGCCAGCAGTTCAGGCTCGGGGGTCACTGAAGCTTTCTTT.

This clonotype was detected many times. The chain uses TRBV13 and TRBJ2-5; 7 positions agree with TRBD2. The CDR3 sequence is 15 residues long. V was pared by 0 bases and J by 5 bases, with 6 bases of the junction left unmatched. The germline V gene encodes CDR1 PRHDT and CDR2 FYEKMQ (reference sequence). CDR3 sequence reads: CASSLGRLAGETQYF. CDR3 nucleotide sequence: TGTGCCAGCAGCTTAGGCCGACTAGCCGGGGAGACCCAGTACTTC.

This clonotype was counted between two and nine times. The chain joins TRBV29-1 to TRBJ2-5; 15 positions match TRBD2. The germline gives CDR1 SQVTM, CDR2 ANQGSEA. The CDR3 spans 16 residues. After removal of 6 bases from V and 5 bases from J, the junction contained 10 bases not matched to a gene. As DNA, the CDR3 is TGCAGCGTCGCCCGGACTAGCGGGAGGGCTGCGGAGACCCAGTACTTC. Residues: CSVARTSGRAAETQYF. Based on the CDR3 plus reference TRBV29-1 and TRBJ2-5, the full variable domain is SAVISQKPSRDICQRGTSLTIQCQVDSQVTMMFWYRQQPGQSLTLIATANQGSEATYESGFVIDKFPISRPNLTFSTLTVSNMSPEDSSIYLCSVARTSGRAAETQYFGPGTRLLVL.

The chain recombines TRBV6-1 with TRBJ2-7, with TRBD2 matching 9 bases. Germline CDR1 is MNHNS and CDR2 is SASEGT. V trimming: 4 bases; J trimming: 3 bases; junction bases outside the gene matches: 7. CDR3 length: 15 residues. The CDR3 region is CASSGGPSGNYEQYF. CDR3 DNA: TGTGCCAGCAGTGGGGGTCCTAGCGGGAACTACGAGCAGTACTTC.

This clonotype was counted only a few times. V is TRBV6-2 or TRBV6-3 and J is TRBJ2-7; D is unclear. This CDR3 contains 13 residues. V shed 1 base and J shed 1 base, with 5 bases lying between them. Germline-derived CDR1 and CDR2 are MNHEY and SVGEGT. CDR3 residues: CASSYFSSYEQYF. CDR3 nucleotides: TGTGCCAGCAGTTACTTTAGTTCCTACGAGCAGTACTTC.

Of note for this clonotype: This could be a read error, since a much larger clone is one nucleotide away. This chain links TRBV7-2 with TRBJ2-7; the match to TRBD1 covers 8 bases. The trim removed 0 bases at V and 1 base at J, leaving 11 bases unmatched. Germline-derived CDR1 and CDR2 are SGHTA and FQGNSA. The CDR3 covers 18 residues. The CDR3 region has the DNA TGTGCCAGCAGCTTAGCCCCTGACAGGGGAGGAAGTTCCTACGAGCAGTACTTC. This codes for CASSLAPDRGGSSYEQYF.

CDR3 DNA sequence: TGCGCCAGCAGCTTGGTTTTGGGTGAATACGGCGAGCAGTACTTC. Translation gives CASSLVLGEYGEQYF. The V gene is TRBV5-1, the J gene TRBJ2-7, with no clear D. Trimming cost V 0 bases and J 6 bases, with 16 bases left between them. The CDR3 is 15 amino acids. Germline CDR1 is SGHRS and CDR2 is YFSETQ.

This clonotype was detected only a few times. The chain employs TRBV7-2 and TRBJ2-6; no reliable D call. Germline V gene sequence: CDR1 SGHTA, CDR2 FQGNSA. This CDR3 is 17 amino acids long. V lost 1 base and J 1 base, leaving 11 bases between the germline ends. CDR3 residues: CASSLVAGVSGANVLTF. CDR3 DNA: TGTGCCAGCAGCTTAGTCGCAGGTGTTTCTGGGGCCAACGTCCTGACTTTC.

This clonotype was recorded a few times. The chain is built from TRBV20-1 and TRBJ2-3; unclear D gene. Looked up from germline, CDR1 is DFQATT and CDR2 is SNEGSKA (reference sequence). CDR3 size: 13 residues. Trimming took 6 bases from V and 4 from J, leaving 14 bases between them. The CDR3 reads CSAAEPFADTQYF. The CDR3 nucleotides read TGCAGTGCCGCGGAACCCTTCGCAGATACGCAGTATTTT.

Only a few counts were recorded for this clonotype. This chain links TRBV12-3 or TRBV12-4 with TRBJ2-2; no clear D gene. The V gene lost 7 bases and the J gene lost 5 bases, with 17 bases spanning the gap. This CDR3 region has 15 residues. This CDR3 is CASTRPGTLTGELFF. Written as DNA, the CDR3 is TGTGCCAGCACTCGTCCTGGCACCCTGACCGGGGAGCTGTTTTTT.

Ten or more counts support this clonotype. The rearrangement links TRBV5-6 to TRBJ2-7, with D unclear. Germline V gene sequence: CDR1 SGHDT, CDR2 YYEEEE. The V end lost 2 bases, the J end lost 2 bases, and 5 bases lay between the germline ends. The CDR3 spans 12 residues. The CDR3 nucleotides are TGTGCCAGCAGCTTCGATCCCTACGAGCAGTACTTC. Its protein is CASSFDPYEQYF.